This TCR beta chain comes out of a study of early T cells in non-severe SARS-CoV-2 infection. The overall study: Sequenced bulk RNA came from whole blood that was unsorted, and chains were unpaired. Points from the study as a whole: Reliance on VDJdb matching favored anti-spike CD8 responses; private and CD4 specificities were missed.

Unique molecular identifiers were attached to individual cDNA molecules. MiXCR was run by TCRdb on the 5' RACE reads, yielding one entry per CDR3 protein. The repertoire consists of tens of thousands of distinct CDR3 sequences, with 15% occurring once and the leading ten covering around 5.4%. This clonotype has a count of ten or more. As yet, its antigen is unknown. The sample comprised whole blood. The TCR was taken from an adult who was a healthcare worker with PCR-confirmed SARS-CoV-2 infection or an uninfected control (not recorded which).

DNA for the CDR3: TGTGCCAGCAGTGTAGAGGACTACGAGCAGTACTTC. This translates into CASSVEDYEQYF. This chain connects TRBV28 to TRBJ2-7, with D hard to call. This CDR3 spans 12 amino acids. V lost 5 bases and J 3 bases, leaving 8 bases between the germline ends. Per the germline V gene, CDR1 is MDHEN and CDR2 is SYDVKM.